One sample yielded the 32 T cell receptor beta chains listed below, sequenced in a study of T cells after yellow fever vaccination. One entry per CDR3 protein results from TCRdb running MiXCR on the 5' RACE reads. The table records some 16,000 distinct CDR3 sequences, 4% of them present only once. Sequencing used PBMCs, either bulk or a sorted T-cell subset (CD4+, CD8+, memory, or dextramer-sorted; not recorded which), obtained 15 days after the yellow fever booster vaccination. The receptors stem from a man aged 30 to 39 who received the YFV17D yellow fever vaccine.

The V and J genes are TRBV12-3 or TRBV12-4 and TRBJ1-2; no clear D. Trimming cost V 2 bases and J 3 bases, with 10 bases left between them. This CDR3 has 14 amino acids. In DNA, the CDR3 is TGTGCCAGCAGTTTAAAACTAAGTGACTATGGCTACACCTTC. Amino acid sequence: CASSLKLSDYGYTF.

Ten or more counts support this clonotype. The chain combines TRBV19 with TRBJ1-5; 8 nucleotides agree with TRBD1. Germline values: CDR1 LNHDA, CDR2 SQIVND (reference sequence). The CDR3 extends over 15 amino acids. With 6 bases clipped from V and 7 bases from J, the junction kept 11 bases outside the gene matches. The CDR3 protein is CASSPTDRGWQPQHF. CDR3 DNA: TGTGCCAGTAGCCCCACAGACAGGGGCTGGCAGCCCCAGCATTTT.

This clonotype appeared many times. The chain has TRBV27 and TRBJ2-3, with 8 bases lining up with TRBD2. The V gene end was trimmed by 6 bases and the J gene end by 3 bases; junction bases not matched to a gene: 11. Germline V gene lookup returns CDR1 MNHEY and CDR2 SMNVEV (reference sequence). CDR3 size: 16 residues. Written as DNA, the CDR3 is TGTGCCAGCAGCATACTCCTAGCGGGCGGGACAGATACGCAGTATTTT. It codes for CASSILLAGGTDTQYF.

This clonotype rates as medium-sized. CDR3 loop: CAAQPISHYEQYF. In nucleotides, the CDR3 is TGTGCCGCTCAGCCGATCTCCCACTACGAGCAGTACTTC. The chain has TRBV28 and TRBJ2-7; D remains ambiguous. Trimming shortened V by 11 bases and J by 3 bases, and 17 bases separated the two germline ends. CDR1 MDHEN and CDR2 SYDVKM come from the germline V gene. The CDR3 length is 13 residues.

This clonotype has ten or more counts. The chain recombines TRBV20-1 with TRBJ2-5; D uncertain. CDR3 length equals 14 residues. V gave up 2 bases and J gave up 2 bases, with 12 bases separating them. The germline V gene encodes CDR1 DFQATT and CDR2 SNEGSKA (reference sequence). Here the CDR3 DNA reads TGCAGTGCTAGACTTCTTGGTTTTCAAGAGACCCAGTACTTC. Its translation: CSARLLGFQETQYF.

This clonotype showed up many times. The CDR3 coding sequence is TGTGCCAGCTTCTTCCAGGGCTGGGAGACCCAGTACTTC. As protein: CASFFQGWETQYF. The chain uses TRBV21-1 and TRBJ2-5; the table's TRBD1 call for D was not verified on the DNA. TRBV21-1 is a known pseudogene. The CDR3 is 13 amino acids.

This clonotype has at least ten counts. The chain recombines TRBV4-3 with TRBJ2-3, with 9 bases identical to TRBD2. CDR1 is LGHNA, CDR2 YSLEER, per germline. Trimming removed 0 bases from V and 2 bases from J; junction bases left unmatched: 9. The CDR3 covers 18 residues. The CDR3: CASSQDEGAGGPTDTQYF. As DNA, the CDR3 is TGCGCCAGCAGCCAAGATGAAGGGGCGGGAGGGCCCACAGATACGCAGTATTTT.

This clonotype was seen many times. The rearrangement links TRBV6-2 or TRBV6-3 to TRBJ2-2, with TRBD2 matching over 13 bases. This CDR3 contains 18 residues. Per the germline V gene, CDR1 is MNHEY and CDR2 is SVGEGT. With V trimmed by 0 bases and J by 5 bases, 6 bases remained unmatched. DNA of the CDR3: TGTGCCAGCAGTTACTCGGGACTAGCGGGAACGAGGACCGGGGAGCTGTTTTTT. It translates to CASSYSGLAGTRTGELFF.

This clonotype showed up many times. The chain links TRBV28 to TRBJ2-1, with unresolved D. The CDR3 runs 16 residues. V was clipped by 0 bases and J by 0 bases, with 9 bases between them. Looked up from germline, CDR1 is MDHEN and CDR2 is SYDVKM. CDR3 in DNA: TGTGCCAGCAGTTTATGGGCGACGCCCTCCTACAATGAGCAGTTCTTC. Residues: CASSLWATPSYNEQFF.

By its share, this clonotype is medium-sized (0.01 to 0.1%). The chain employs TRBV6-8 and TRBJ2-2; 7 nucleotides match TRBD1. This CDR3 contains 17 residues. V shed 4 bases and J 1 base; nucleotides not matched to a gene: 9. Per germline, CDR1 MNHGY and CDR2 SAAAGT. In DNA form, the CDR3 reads TGTGCCAGCAGTTTCTCTAAGGGGGCTGAGAACACCGGGGAGCTGTTTTTT. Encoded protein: CASSFSKGAENTGELFF.

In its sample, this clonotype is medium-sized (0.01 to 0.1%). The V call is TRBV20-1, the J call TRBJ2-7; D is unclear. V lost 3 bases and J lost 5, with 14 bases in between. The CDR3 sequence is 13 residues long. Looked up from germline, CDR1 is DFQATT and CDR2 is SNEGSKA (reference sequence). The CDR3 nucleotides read TGCAGTGCTAGCATCCGGGTTTCTAACGAGCAGTACTTC. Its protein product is CSASIRVSNEQYF.

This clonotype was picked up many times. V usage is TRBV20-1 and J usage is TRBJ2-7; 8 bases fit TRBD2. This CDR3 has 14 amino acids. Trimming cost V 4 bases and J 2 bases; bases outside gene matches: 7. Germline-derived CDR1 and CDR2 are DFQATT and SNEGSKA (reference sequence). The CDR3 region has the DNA TGCAGTGCTACCACTAGCGGTCTTACCTACGAGCAGTACTTC. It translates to CSATTSGLTYEQYF.

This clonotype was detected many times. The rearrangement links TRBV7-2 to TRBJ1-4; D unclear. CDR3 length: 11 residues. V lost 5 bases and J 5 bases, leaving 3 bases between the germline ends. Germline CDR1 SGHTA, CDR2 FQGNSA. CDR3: CASSTNEKLFF. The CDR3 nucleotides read TGTGCCAGCAGCACCAATGAAAAACTGTTTTTT. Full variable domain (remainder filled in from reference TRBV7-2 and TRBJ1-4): GAGVSQSPSNKVTEKGKDVELRCDPISGHTALYWYRQSLGQGLEFLIYFQGNSAPDKSGLPSDRFSAERTGGSVSTLTIQRTQQEDSAVYLCASSTNEKLFFGSGTQLSVL.

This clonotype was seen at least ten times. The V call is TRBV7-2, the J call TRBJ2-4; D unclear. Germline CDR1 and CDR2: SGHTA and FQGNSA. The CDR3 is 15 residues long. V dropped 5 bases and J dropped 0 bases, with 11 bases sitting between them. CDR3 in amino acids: CASSPRLLAKNIQYF. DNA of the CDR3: TGTGCCAGCAGCCCCCGGCTTCTAGCCAAAAACATTCAGTACTTC.

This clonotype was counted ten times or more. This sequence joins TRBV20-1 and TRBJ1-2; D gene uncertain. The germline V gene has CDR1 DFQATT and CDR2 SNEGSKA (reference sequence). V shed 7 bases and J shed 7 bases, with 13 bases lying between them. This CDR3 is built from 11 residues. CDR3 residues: CSVDRNPGYTF. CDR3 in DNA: TGCAGTGTAGATCGGAATCCTGGCTACACCTTC.

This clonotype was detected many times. The CDR3 sequence is CASSRHTYEQYF. CDR3 bases: TGTGCCAGCAGCCGACATACCTACGAGCAGTACTTC. The chain recombines TRBV4-2 with TRBJ2-7; D is ambiguous. V lost 4 bases to trimming and J lost 2 bases, with 6 bases between them. Germline lookup yields CDR1 LGHNA and CDR2 YNFKEQ. The CDR3 runs to 12 residues.

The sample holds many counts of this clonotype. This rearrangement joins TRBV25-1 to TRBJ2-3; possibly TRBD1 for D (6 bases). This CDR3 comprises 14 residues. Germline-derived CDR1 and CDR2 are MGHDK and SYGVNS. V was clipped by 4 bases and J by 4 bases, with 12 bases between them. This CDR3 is CASSGQGPADTQYF. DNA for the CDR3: TGTGCCAGCAGTGGGCAGGGGCCAGCAGATACGCAGTATTTT.

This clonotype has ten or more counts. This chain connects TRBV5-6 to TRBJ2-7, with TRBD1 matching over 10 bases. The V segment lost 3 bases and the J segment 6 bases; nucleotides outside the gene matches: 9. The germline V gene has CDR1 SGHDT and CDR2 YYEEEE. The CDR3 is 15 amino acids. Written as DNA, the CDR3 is TGTGCCAGCAGCTCCGTGGAGACAGGGGGCTTCGAGCAGTACTTC. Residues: CASSSVETGGFEQYF.

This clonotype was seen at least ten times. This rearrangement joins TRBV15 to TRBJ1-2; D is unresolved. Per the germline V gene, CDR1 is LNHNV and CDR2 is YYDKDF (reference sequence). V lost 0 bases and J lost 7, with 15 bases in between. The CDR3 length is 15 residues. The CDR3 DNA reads TGTGCCACCAGCAGAGATCCCGGCGGGTCTGGTGGCTACACCTTC. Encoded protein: CATSRDPGGSGGYTF.

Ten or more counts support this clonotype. This chain's CDR3 is CASSVATSGRWDTGELFF. The CDR3 DNA reads TGTGCCAGCAGCGTAGCGACTAGCGGAAGGTGGGACACCGGGGAGCTGTTTTTT. This chain uses TRBV9 with TRBJ2-2; 9 bases are a match to TRBD2. This CDR3 has 18 amino acids. J lost 3 bases, V lost 0 bases, and 9 bases had no gene match. Looked up from germline, CDR1 is SGDLS and CDR2 is YYNGEE.

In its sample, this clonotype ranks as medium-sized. The CDR3 protein is CAIKQAGGGETQYF. DNA of the CDR3: TGTGCCATCAAACAAGCGGGAGGGGGAGAGACCCAGTACTTC. This chain links TRBV10-3 with TRBJ2-5; 10 nucleotides match TRBD2. In germline, CDR1 is ENHRY, CDR2 SYGVKD. The CDR3 is 14 amino acids. J gave up 4 bases and V 7 bases, and 6 bases lay outside the gene matches.

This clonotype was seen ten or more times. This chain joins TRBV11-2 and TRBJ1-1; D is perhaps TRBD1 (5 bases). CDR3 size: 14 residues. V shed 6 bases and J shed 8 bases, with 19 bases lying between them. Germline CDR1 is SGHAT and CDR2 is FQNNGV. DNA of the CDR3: TGTGCCAGCAGTTACGATGGGACTTTGGGGGAAGCTTTCTTT. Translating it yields CASSYDGTLGEAFF.

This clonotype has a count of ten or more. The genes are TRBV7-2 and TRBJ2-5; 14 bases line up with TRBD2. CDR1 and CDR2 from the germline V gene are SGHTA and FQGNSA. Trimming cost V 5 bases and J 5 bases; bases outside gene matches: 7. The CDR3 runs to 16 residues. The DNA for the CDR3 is TGTGCCAGCAGCATGACTAGCGGGAGGGCCGGTGAGACCCAGTACTTC. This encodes CASSMTSGRAGETQYF.

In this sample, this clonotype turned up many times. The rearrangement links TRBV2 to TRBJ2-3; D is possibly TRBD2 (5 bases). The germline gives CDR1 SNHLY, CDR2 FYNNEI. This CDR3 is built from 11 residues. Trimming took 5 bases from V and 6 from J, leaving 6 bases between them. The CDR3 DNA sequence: TGTGCCAGCAGTAGGAGGGATACGCAGTATTTT. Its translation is CASSRRDTQYF.

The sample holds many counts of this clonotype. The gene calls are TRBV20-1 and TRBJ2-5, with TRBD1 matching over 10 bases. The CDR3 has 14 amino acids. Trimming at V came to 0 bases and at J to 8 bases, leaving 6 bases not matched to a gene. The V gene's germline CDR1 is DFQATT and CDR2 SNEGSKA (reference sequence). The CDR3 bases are TGCAGTGCTAGAGATCCGGGACAGGGGCAAACCCAGTACTTC. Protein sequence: CSARDPGQGQTQYF.

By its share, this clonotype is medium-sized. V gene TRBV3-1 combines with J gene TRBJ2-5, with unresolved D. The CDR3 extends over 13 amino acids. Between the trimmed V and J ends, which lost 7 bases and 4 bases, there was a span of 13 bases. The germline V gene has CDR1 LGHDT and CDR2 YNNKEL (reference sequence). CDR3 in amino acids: CASNHLRRETQYF. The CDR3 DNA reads TGTGCCAGCAACCACCTGCGGAGAGAGACCCAGTACTTC.

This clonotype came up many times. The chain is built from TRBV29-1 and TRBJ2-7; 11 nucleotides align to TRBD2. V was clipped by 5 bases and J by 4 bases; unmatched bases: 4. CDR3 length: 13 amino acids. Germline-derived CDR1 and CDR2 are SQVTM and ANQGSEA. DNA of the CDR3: TGCAGCGTTTCACTAGCGGGAGCATACGAGCAGTACTTC. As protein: CSVSLAGAYEQYF.

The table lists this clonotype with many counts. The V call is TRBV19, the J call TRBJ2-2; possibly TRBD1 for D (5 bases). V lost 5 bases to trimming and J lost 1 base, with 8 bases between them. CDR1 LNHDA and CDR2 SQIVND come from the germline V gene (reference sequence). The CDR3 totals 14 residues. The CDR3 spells CASSLQVNTGELFF. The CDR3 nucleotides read TGTGCCAGTAGTTTACAGGTGAACACCGGGGAGCTGTTTTTT.

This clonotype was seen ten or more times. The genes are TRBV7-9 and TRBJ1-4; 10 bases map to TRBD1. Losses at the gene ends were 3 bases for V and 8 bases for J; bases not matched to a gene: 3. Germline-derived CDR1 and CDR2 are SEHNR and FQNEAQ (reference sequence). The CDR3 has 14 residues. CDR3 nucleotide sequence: TGTGCCAGCAGCTTCGGGACAGGGGCAGAAAAACTGTTTTTT. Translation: CASSFGTGAEKLFF.

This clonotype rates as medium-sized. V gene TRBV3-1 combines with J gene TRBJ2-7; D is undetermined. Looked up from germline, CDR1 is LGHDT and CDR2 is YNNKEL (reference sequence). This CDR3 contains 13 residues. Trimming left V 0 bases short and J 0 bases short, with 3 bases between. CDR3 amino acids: CASSQDRSYEQYF. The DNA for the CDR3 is TGTGCCAGCAGCCAAGATCGCTCCTACGAGCAGTACTTC.

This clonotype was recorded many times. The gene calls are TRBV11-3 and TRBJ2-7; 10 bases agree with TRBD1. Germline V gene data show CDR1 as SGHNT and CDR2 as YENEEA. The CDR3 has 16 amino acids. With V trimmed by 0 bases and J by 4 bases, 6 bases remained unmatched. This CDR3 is CASSLDSGTGDYEQYF. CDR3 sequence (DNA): TGTGCCAGCAGCTTAGATTCGGGGACAGGGGATTACGAGCAGTACTTC.

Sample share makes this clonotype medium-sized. In DNA form, the CDR3 reads TGTGCCAGCAGTTTGCCTCGGGTTGCAGATACGCAGTATTTT. Translated: CASSLPRVADTQYF. This chain joins TRBV28 and TRBJ2-3; no clear D gene. The V gene lost 3 bases and the J gene lost 4 bases, with 11 bases spanning the gap. The CDR3 runs 14 residues. CDR1 is MDHEN and CDR2 is SYDVKM in the germline V gene.